This entry lists 19 T cell receptor beta chains sequenced from one sample in a study of blood T cell repertoires in COVID-19. Repertoires were generated with immunoSEQ multiplex PCR, while TCRdb's copy carries only in-frame clones and drops some. The data hold 140,000 or so clones, with 76% observed a single time. The material sequenced was peripheral blood. The receptors come from a man in his sixties with acute or convalescent COVID-19.

DNA of the CDR3: TGTGCCAGCTCATCCGGGACAGGTGGCTATGGCTACACCTTC. It codes for CASSSGTGGYGYTF. The chain combines TRBV18 with TRBJ1-2; 8 bases are a match to TRBD1. This CDR3 has 14 residues. J lost 4 bases, V lost 5 bases, and 6 bases had no gene match. The germline gives CDR1 KGHSH, CDR2 LQKENI.

The chain carries TRBV6-1 and TRBJ2-1; 14 bases fit TRBD2. CDR3 size: 16 residues. The V segment lost 4 bases and the J segment 9 bases; nucleotides outside the gene matches: 8. Per germline, CDR1 MNHNS and CDR2 SASEGT. This CDR3 reads CASSGGTSGSFTEQFF. As DNA, the CDR3 is TGTGCCAGCAGTGGCGGGACTAGCGGGAGTTTCACTGAGCAGTTCTTC.

V gene TRBV12-3 or TRBV12-4 combines with J gene TRBJ1-2; a possible D gene is TRBD1 (5 bases). This CDR3 is 13 amino acids long. The V end was cut by 1 base, the J end by 4 bases, with 7 bases between. CDR3: CASSLEQAYGYTF. In DNA form, the CDR3 reads TGTGCCAGCAGTTTAGAACAGGCCTATGGCTACACCTTC.

The CDR3 DNA reads as TGTGCCAGTAGTTTCGGGACTAGCGGGAGGGCCACTGGGGCCAACGTCCTGACTTTC. This translates into CASSFGTSGRATGANVLTF. The chain joins TRBV19 to TRBJ2-6, with 16 bases fitting TRBD2. With V trimmed by 5 bases and J by 2 bases, 6 bases remained unmatched. Germline CDR1 reads LNHDA; CDR2 reads SQIVND (reference sequence). The CDR3 length is 19 residues.

The chain uses TRBV9 and TRBJ2-7, with D perhaps TRBD2 (5 bases). This CDR3 contains 15 residues. Trimming left V 0 bases short and J 2 bases short, with 12 bases between. Germline V lookup: CDR1 SGDLS, CDR2 YYNGEE. In nucleotides, the CDR3 is TGTGCCAGCAGCGTAGGTTTTCCCGGGACCTACGAGCAGTACTTC. Translation: CASSVGFPGTYEQYF.

The rearrangement uses TRBV18 and TRBJ1-6, with D maybe TRBD1 (5 bases). V gave up 2 bases and J gave up 11 bases, with 10 bases separating them. Germline lookup yields CDR1 KGHSH and CDR2 LQKENI. This CDR3 region has 13 residues. The CDR3 nucleotides are TGTGCCAGCTCACCAGCAGGGCGGCCACCCCTCCACTTT. Residues: CASSPAGRPPLHF.

With respect to this clone: A junction boundary mismatches the germline segment, possibly from a read error. The rearrangement links TRBV4-1 to TRBJ2-1; D is unresolved. The CDR3 consists of 15 residues. CDR1 MGHRA and CDR2 YSYEKL come from the germline V gene. DNA for the CDR3: TGTGCCAGCAGCCAAGGTAGCTTAGATCTCAATGAGCAGTTCTTC. This sequence encodes CASSQGSLDLNEQFF.

This sequence joins TRBV11-2 and TRBJ2-3, with D possibly matching TRBD2 (6 bases). Trimming stripped 8 bases from V and 6 bases from J, with 9 bases between. CDR1 and CDR2 (germline): SGHAT, FQNNGV. The CDR3 has 11 residues. CDR3 sequence reads: CASRLGDTQYF. DNA of the CDR3: TGTGCCAGCCGACTAGGGGATACGCAGTATTTT.

The chain carries TRBV5-5 and TRBJ2-7; 10 bases are shared with TRBD2. The V gene end was trimmed by 4 bases and the J gene end by 6 bases; junction bases not matched to a gene: 7. Germline values: CDR1 SGHKS, CDR2 YYEKEE (reference sequence). CDR3 length equals 14 residues. As DNA, the CDR3 is TGTGCCAGCAGCCAGACTAGCGGGCCGGGCGAGCAGTACTTC. Protein: CASSQTSGPGEQYF.

The V and J genes are TRBV2 and TRBJ2-2; the D gene is possibly TRBD2 (5 bases). V lost 7 bases, J lost 4 bases, and 13 bases lay in between. There are 14 residues in the CDR3. Per the germline V gene, CDR1 is SNHLY and CDR2 is FYNNEI. The CDR3 here is CASTRGQVTGELFF. The DNA of the CDR3 is TGTGCCAGCACACGAGGGCAGGTCACCGGGGAGCTGTTTTTT.

This chain links TRBV11-3 with TRBJ2-5; 8 nucleotides match TRBD2. The V gene end was trimmed by 5 bases and the J gene end by 7 bases; junction bases not matched to a gene: 6. The CDR3 runs to 13 residues. Germline CDR1 reads SGHNT; CDR2 reads YENEEA. The CDR3 bases are TGTGCCAGCAGCACAACGGGAGGGGGGACCCAGTACTTC. Translation gives CASSTTGGGTQYF. Supplemented by reference TRBV11-3 and TRBJ2-5, the full variable domain reads EAGVVQSPRYKIIEKKQPVAFWCNPISGHNTLYWYLQNLGQGPELLIRYENEEAVDDSQLPKDRFSAERLKGVDSTLKIQPAELGDSAVYLCASSTTGGGTQYFGPGTRLLVL.

The CDR3 coding sequence is TGTGCCAGCAGTTACGGGCAGTATACTCAGCCCCAGCATTTT. Amino acid sequence: CASSYGQYTQPQHF. The gene calls are TRBV6-2 or TRBV6-3 and TRBJ1-5, with D hard to call. This CDR3 is 14 amino acids long. V was clipped by 2 bases and J by 6 bases, with 11 bases between them. The germline V gene has CDR1 MNHEY and CDR2 SVGEGT.

The CDR3 DNA reads as TGCGCCAGCAGCCAAGCTACGCTAGCGGGAACTTACGAGCAGTACTTC. It yields the protein CASSQATLAGTYEQYF. The J gene is TRBJ2-7, the V gene TRBV4-1, with 9 bases fitting TRBD2. V shed 1 base and J 4 bases; nucleotides not matched to a gene: 8. The CDR3 covers 16 residues. Germline V gene data show CDR1 as MGHRA and CDR2 as YSYEKL.

This chain uses TRBV3-1 (or the pseudogene TRBV3-2) with TRBJ2-7, with TRBD2 identical over 14 bases. CDR3 length equals 16 residues. Germline CDR1 and CDR2: LGHDT and YNNKEL (reference sequence). J was trimmed by 3 bases and V by 5 bases; bases with no gene match: 6. CDR3 DNA: TGTGCCAGCAGCAACGCTGGGACTAGCGGGAGCTACGAGCAGTACTTC. Translation gives CASSNAGTSGSYEQYF.

CDR3 in DNA: TGTGCCAGCAGCCCCACAGGGGTGACTGAAGCTTTCTTT. Its protein product is CASSPTGVTEAFF. The chain uses TRBV11-2 and TRBJ1-1, with 7 bases matching TRBD1. Trimming removed 5 bases from V and 5 bases from J; junction bases left unmatched: 5. Germline-derived CDR1 and CDR2 are SGHAT and FQNNGV. The CDR3 is 13 residues long.

The chain's CDR3 is CASRHPGGSNEQFF. The CDR3 DNA reads as TGTGCCAGCAGACACCCAGGGGGCAGCAATGAGCAGTTCTTC. The chain uses TRBV11-2 and TRBJ2-1; TRBD1 matches at 8 bases. CDR3 length: 14 amino acids. Germline loops: CDR1 SGHAT, CDR2 FQNNGV. The J segment lost 6 bases and the V segment lost 6 bases, leaving 7 bases of the junction unmatched.

The chain uses TRBV18 and TRBJ1-5, with D perhaps matching TRBD1 (6 bases). This CDR3 comprises 18 residues. Trimming pared 4 bases from V and 0 bases from J, leaving 19 bases between. Germline V gene lookup returns CDR1 KGHSH and CDR2 LQKENI. Here the CDR3 reads CASSLFKPGHGSNQPQHF. The CDR3 bases are TGTGCCAGCTCACTATTCAAACCGGGACATGGTAGCAATCAGCCCCAGCATTTT.

V and J are TRBV19 and TRBJ1-6; the match to TRBD1 covers 8 bases. Looked up from germline, CDR1 is LNHDA and CDR2 is SQIVND (reference sequence). This CDR3 has 15 amino acids. After removal of 5 bases from V and 4 bases from J, the junction contained 4 bases not matched to a gene. CDR3 DNA sequence: TGTGCCAGTAGTTTCGGGACAGGATATAATTCACCCCTCCACTTT. It specifies CASSFGTGYNSPLHF.

CDR3 nucleotide sequence: TGTGCCAGCAGCACACAGGGTGCTCGAGCTGAAGCTTTCTTT. It codes for CASSTQGARAEAFF. The chain has TRBV28 and TRBJ1-1, with TRBD1 as a possible D gene (6 bases). The length of the CDR3 is 14 residues. Germline CDR1 reads MDHEN; CDR2 reads SYDVKM. Deletions cut 6 bases from V and 6 bases from J, with 17 bases between.